This is a list of T cell receptor beta chains from one sample in a study of blood T cell repertoires in COVID-19. Profiling relied on immunoSEQ multiplex PCR, and the TCRdb table lists in-frame clones only, not all of them. The sample lists a few hundred thousand clones; roughly 84% were seen once. Sequencing used PBMCs or T cells enriched from blood (not recorded which). Every receptor here comes from a woman aged 40 to 50 who had recovered from COVID-19. CDR3s include the opening cysteine and the closing phenylalanine or tryptophan. D genes are given only for firm matches. Not all rows give a size; the values are once, few, many and, for expanded clones, a class.

d_gene	abundance	len	v_gene	j_gene	CDR3aa	CDR3nt
-	-	12	TRBV28	TRBJ2-1	CATYERHNEQFF	TGTGCCACCTATGAGCGCCACAATGAGCAGTTCTTC
-	-	16	TRBV19	TRBJ1-4	CASSATTTAFNEKLFF	TGTGCCAGTAGTGCCACAACGACAGCCTTTAATGAAAAACTGTTTTTT
TRBD1	-	12	TRBV2	TRBJ1-2	CASSTGAYGYTF	TGTGCCAGCAGTACAGGGGCTTATGGCTACACCTTC
-	once	15	TRBV19	TRBJ1-2	CASSIDSARAGGYTF	TGTGCCAGTAGTATAGATTCCGCCAGGGCAGGTGGCTACACCTTC
TRBD1	-	16	TRBV6-2/TRBV6-3	TRBJ1-2	CASSTFGTGGNYGYTF	TGTGCCAGCAGTACCTTCGGGACAGGGGGAAACTATGGCTACACCTTC
-	-	13	TRBV7-8	TRBJ1-2	CASSWALAYGYTF	TGTGCCAGCAGCTGGGCACTTGCCTATGGCTACACCTTC
-	-	14	TRBV5-6	TRBJ2-2	CASSQNYGEGELFF	TGTGCCAGCAGCCAAAACTATGGAGAGGGGGAGCTGTTTTTT
-	-	14	TRBV27	TRBJ1-4	CASSVRGRTEKLFF	TGTGCCAGCAGTGTGCGGGGGAGGACGGAAAAACTGTTTTTT
-	-	13	TRBV12-3/TRBV12-4	TRBJ2-5	CARDRTSQETQYF	TGTGCCAGAGACAGGACGTCTCAAGAGACCCAGTACTTC
-	-	15	TRBV11-3	TRBJ2-1	CASSLVSGPYNEQFF	TGTGCCAGCAGCTTAGTGAGCGGGCCTTACAATGAGCAGTTCTTC
TRBD1	-	15	TRBV18	TRBJ2-1	CASSPGGGIYNEQFF	TGTGCCAGCTCCCCAGGGGGCGGAATATACAATGAGCAGTTCTTC
-	-	21	TRBV18	TRBJ1-4	CASSRGQRPDSFFDLSEKLFF	TGTGCCAGCTCTCGAGGCCAGCGACCTGACAGTTTTTTCGACCTAAGTGAAAAACTGTTTTTT
-	-	14	TRBV18	TRBJ2-3	CASSPGAERDTQYF	TGTGCCAGCTCCCCGGGAGCTGAGCGAGATACGCAGTATTTT
-	-	14	TRBV3-1/TRBV3-2	TRBJ1-2	CASSQEAVAYGYTF	TGTGCCAGCAGCCAAGAGGCGGTTGCCTATGGCTACACCTTC
TRBD1	-	14	TRBV28	TRBJ2-2	CASRGTANTGELFF	TGTGCCAGCAGAGGGACAGCCAACACCGGGGAGCTGTTTTTT
TRBD1	-	16	TRBV6-1	TRBJ1-4	CASSEPPTGVNEKLFF	TGTGCCAGCAGTGAGCCCCCGACAGGGGTAAATGAAAAACTGTTTTTT
TRBD1	few	14	TRBV6-5	TRBJ1-1	CASRLDRGVAEAFF	TGTGCCAGCAGATTGGACAGGGGGGTGGCTGAAGCTTTCTTT
TRBD2	-	15	TRBV7-2	TRBJ2-1	CASSLEAPGAGGLFF	TGTGCCAGCAGCTTAGAGGCCCCGGGAGCGGGAGGTTTATTCTTC
TRBD2	-	15	TRBV6-6	TRBJ2-7	CASGGTSVGFYEQYF	TGTGCCAGCGGGGGGACTAGCGTTGGGTTCTACGAGCAGTACTTC
-	-	12	TRBV30	TRBJ1-5	CAWSYFPRDKAF	TGTGCCTGGAGTTACTTCCCCCGGGACAAGGCTTTT
-	once	13	TRBV29-1	TRBJ1-4	CSVDAGTNEKLFF	TGCAGCGTTGACGCAGGGACTAATGAAAAACTGTTTTTT
-	-	13	TRBV7-2	TRBJ2-3	CASSPNRADTQYF	TGTGCCAGCAGCCCTAACAGGGCAGATACGCAGTATTTT
TRBD1	-	15	TRBV5-6	TRBJ1-2	CASSPDAGGDSGYTF	TGTGCCAGCAGCCCCGACGCAGGGGGCGATAGTGGCTACACCTTC
TRBD1	-	15	TRBV7-9	TRBJ1-3	CASSAPQGPGNTIYF	TGTGCCAGCAGCGCACCACAGGGGCCGGGAAACACCATATATTTT
-	once	14	TRBV5-1	TRBJ2-3	CASSLTGSSDTQYF	TGCGCCAGCAGCTTAACAGGGTCCTCAGATACGCAGTATTTT
-	few	10	TRBV10-1	TRBJ1-2	CATPGGGYTF	TGCGCCACCCCGGGGGGCGGCTACACCTTC
-	-	12	TRBV2	TRBJ1-1	CASGPGNTEAFF	TGTGCCAGCGGGCCGGGAAACACTGAAGCTTTCTTT
TRBD1	once	15	TRBV7-3	TRBJ2-7	CASSFRDRPSYEQYF	TGTGCCAGCAGCTTCAGGGACAGGCCGTCCTACGAGCAGTACTTC
-	-	14	TRBV6-5	TRBJ2-3	CASSPGLVADTQYF	TGTGCCAGCAGCCCCGGACTCGTGGCAGATACGCAGTATTTT
-	-	13	TRBV15	TRBJ1-1	CATSRSLNTEAFF	TGTGCCACCAGCAGGTCGTTGAACACTGAAGCTTTCTTT
TRBD1	-	16	TRBV28	TRBJ2-5	CASSLLGTGVYETQYF	TGTGCCAGCAGTTTATTAGGGACAGGGGTTTATGAGACCCAGTACTTC
-	-	14	TRBV5-4	TRBJ2-2	CASSLPSPPGELFF	TGTGCCAGCAGCTTGCCTAGCCCCCCCGGGGAGCTGTTTTTT
-	once	13	TRBV13	TRBJ2-6	CASSRSGANVLTF	TGTGCCAGCTCCCGTTCTGGGGCCAACGTCCTGACTTTC
-	-	13	TRBV27	TRBJ1-2	CASSPGRFYGYTF	TGTGCCAGCAGTCCTGGTAGATTCTATGGCTACACCTTC
TRBD1	-	12	TRBV27	TRBJ1-1	CASSSRGVDAFF	TGTGCCAGCAGTTCCAGGGGGGTCGACGCTTTCTTT
-	-	15	TRBV5-4	TRBJ1-4	CASSHSGRLGEKLFF	TGTGCCAGCAGCCATTCAGGGAGGTTGGGTGAAAAACTGTTTTTT
TRBD1	once	15	TRBV11-2	TRBJ1-2	CASSPMDRVGYGYTF	TGTGCCAGCAGCCCTATGGACAGGGTGGGGTATGGCTACACCTTC
-	-	11	TRBV11-2	TRBJ2-2	CASSSYAELFF	TGTGCCAGCAGCTCCTATGCGGAGCTGTTTTTT
-	-	12	TRBV28	TRBJ1-5	CASSGDPRAQHF	TGTGCCAGCAGTGGAGACCCCCGGGCCCAGCATTTT
TRBD1	-	15	TRBV19	TRBJ2-5	CATRRGPRPQETQYF	TGTGCCACACGCAGGGGGCCGAGACCCCAAGAGACCCAGTACTTC
-	-	12	TRBV28	TRBJ1-1	CASSTMRTEAFF	TGTGCCAGCAGCACGATGAGGACTGAAGCTTTCTTT
-	-	15	TRBV7-8	TRBJ1-5	CASSALTGSNQPQHF	TGTGCCAGCAGCGCCTTAACGGGGAGCAATCAGCCCCAGCATTTT
TRBD2	-	17	TRBV12-5	TRBJ2-1	CASGLGPFTSGGNEQFF	TGTGCTAGTGGTTTGGGACCATTCACTAGCGGGGGGAATGAGCAGTTCTTC
TRBD1	-	17	TRBV18	TRBJ1-2	CASSPARDRGRPYGYTF	TGTGCCAGCTCCCCGGCGCGGGACAGGGGAAGGCCCTATGGCTACACCTTC
TRBD1	-	18	TRBV9	TRBJ2-2	CASSVDASTGRNTGELFF	TGTGCCAGCAGCGTAGACGCCTCGACAGGGCGGAACACCGGGGAGCTGTTTTTT
TRBD2	-	13	TRBV12-3/TRBV12-4	TRBJ2-1	CATREGSYNEQFF	TGTGCCACCAGGGAGGGTTCCTACAATGAGCAGTTCTTC
TRBD1	-	13	TRBV29-1	TRBJ1-1	CSVDVGQGARAFF	TGCAGCGTTGATGTGGGACAGGGGGCGCGAGCTTTCTTT
-	-	17	TRBV10-3	TRBJ1-1	CAISESKPMRAGTEAFF	TGTGCCATCAGTGAGTCGAAGCCGATGCGGGCAGGCACTGAAGCTTTCTTT